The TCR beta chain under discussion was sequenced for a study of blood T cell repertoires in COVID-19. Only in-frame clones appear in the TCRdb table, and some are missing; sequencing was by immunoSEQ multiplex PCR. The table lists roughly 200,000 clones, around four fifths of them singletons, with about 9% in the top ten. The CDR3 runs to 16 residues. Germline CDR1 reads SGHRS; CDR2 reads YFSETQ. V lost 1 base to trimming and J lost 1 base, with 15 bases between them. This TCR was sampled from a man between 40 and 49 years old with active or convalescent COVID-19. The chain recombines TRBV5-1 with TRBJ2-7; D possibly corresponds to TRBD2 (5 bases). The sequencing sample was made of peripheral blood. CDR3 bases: TGCGCCAGCAGCTTGATTCGGGAAGCCCATTCCTACGAGCAGTACTTC. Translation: CASSLIREAHSYEQYF.